One and the same sample provided the 12 T cell receptor beta chains below, sequenced in a study of CD4 and CD8 cells across lung adenocarcinoma regions. TCRdb fed the PCR reads into MiXCR, producing one record per CDR3 protein. The sample yields about 20,000 distinct CDR3 sequences, around 51% seen once. Material for sequencing was CD8+ T cells from the center of a lung tumor. These receptors all come from a female donor with lung adenocarcinoma. The CD4 and CD8 labels of this study may be unreliable.

The rearrangement joins TRBV7-2 to TRBJ2-5; 13 bases match TRBD2. Germline V CDR1 and CDR2: SGHTA, FQGNSA. There are 18 residues in the CDR3. The J segment lost 10 bases and the V segment lost 1 base, leaving 15 bases of the junction unmatched. The CDR3 DNA is TGTGCCAGCAGCTTAGACCTCCGGACTAGCGGGGGCCATGGTGGCCAGTACTTC. This sequence encodes CASSLDLRTSGGHGGQYF.

The chain combines TRBV6-1 with TRBJ2-1; 13 bases are shared with TRBD2. This CDR3 is 14 amino acids long. J lost 9 bases, V lost 6 bases, and 5 bases had no gene match. Germline lookup yields CDR1 MNHNS and CDR2 SASEGT. The CDR3, as DNA: TGTGCCAGCAGGACTAGCGGGAGGTTTTTTGAGCAGTTCTTC. It specifies CASRTSGRFFEQFF.

The chain uses TRBV6-5 and TRBJ1-6; D ambiguous. Germline CDR1 and CDR2: MNHEY and SVGAGI. With 3 bases removed from V and 2 bases from J, the gap between germline ends came to 11 bases. CDR3 length: 16 amino acids. The CDR3 protein is CASSYVPMAYNSPLHF. The CDR3 nucleotides are TGTGCCAGCAGTTATGTCCCTATGGCCTATAATTCACCCCTCCACTTT.

The CDR3 loop reads CASSLSAQRHLKGEQFF. The DNA of the CDR3 is TGTGCCAGCAGCTTATCGGCCCAGCGCCATCTCAAGGGCGAGCAGTTCTTC. This chain uses TRBV7-2 with TRBJ2-1; no definite D call. The V and J ends lost 2 bases and 10 bases respectively, with 24 bases between them. CDR3 size: 17 residues. CDR1 is SGHTA and CDR2 is FQGNSA in the germline V gene.

This clonotype has a count of ten or more. V and J are TRBV6-5 and TRBJ2-5, with unresolved D. CDR3 length: 15 amino acids. CDR1 MNHEY and CDR2 SVGAGI come from the germline V gene. Trimming cost V 3 bases and J 6 bases, with 17 bases left between them. This CDR3 is CASSYEANNGKTQYF. The CDR3 DNA reads as TGTGCCAGCAGTTATGAAGCGAACAATGGGAAGACCCAGTACTTC.

This clonotype showed up many times. The chain has TRBV6-5 and TRBJ2-2; D call uncertain. The CDR3 is 15 amino acids. Trimming removed 2 bases at V and 6 bases at J, with 13 bases between. Per the germline V gene, CDR1 is MNHEY and CDR2 is SVGAGI. CDR3 protein: CASSYRRLAAGELFF. DNA for the CDR3: TGTGCCAGCAGTTACCGAAGACTGGCTGCCGGGGAGCTGTTTTTT.

This rearrangement joins TRBV27 to TRBJ2-4, with D possibly being TRBD2 (5 bases). CDR1 and CDR2 (germline): MNHEY, SMNVEV (reference sequence). The CDR3 totals 13 residues. This CDR3 is CGRGGRVQEIQYF. Here the CDR3 DNA reads TGTGGCCGCGGAGGCCGTGTACAAGAGATTCAGTACTTC.

This clonotype was found many times. The V and J genes are TRBV6-1 and TRBJ2-2, with TRBD2 matching over 8 bases. There are 15 residues in the CDR3. CDR1 MNHNS and CDR2 SASEGT come from the germline V gene. V was pared by 8 bases and J by 5 bases, with 10 bases of the junction left unmatched. CDR3 sequence: CASLGFGGRTGELFF. The CDR3 nucleotides are TGTGCCAGCCTCGGTTTCGGCGGGAGGACCGGGGAGCTGTTTTTT.

As to this clonotype: One end of the junction varies from germline; a read error may be responsible. The chain joins TRBV27 to TRBJ2-4; D is possibly TRBD2 (6 bases). Per germline, CDR1 MNHEY and CDR2 SMNVEV (reference sequence). The CDR3 sequence is 15 residues long. The CDR3 loop is CAAGLGQRDKDIQYF. The CDR3 DNA is TGTGCCGCGGGGCTGGGGCAGCGTGACAAAGACATCCAGTACTTC.

This clonotype was counted many times. The chain combines TRBV10-1 with TRBJ2-7; D may be TRBD2 (6 bases). Trimming left V 3 bases short and J 6 bases short, with 15 bases between. CDR1 and CDR2 from the germline V gene are WNHNN and SYGVQD (reference sequence). CDR3 length: 14 amino acids. The CDR3 DNA reads as TGCGCCAGCAGTGACGAGCGGGCCACCCGCGAGCAGTACTTC. Amino acid sequence: CASSDERATREQYF.

This clonotype appeared many times. The gene calls are TRBV6-1 and TRBJ2-5; TRBD2 aligns across 13 bases. The length of the CDR3 is 15 residues. Germline trimming cut 7 bases from V and 4 bases from J; bases unmatched to any gene: 6. Germline values: CDR1 MNHNS, CDR2 SASEGT. Here the CDR3 DNA reads TGTGCCAGCACCCCGGGACTAGCGGGACGAGAGACCCAGTACTTC. Amino acid sequence: CASTPGLAGRETQYF.

The chain is built from TRBV15 and TRBJ2-3; D not resolved. The V gene's germline CDR1 is LNHNV and CDR2 YYDKDF (reference sequence). The CDR3 contains 13 residues. V was trimmed by 1 base and J by 2 bases, leaving 4 bases between them. The CDR3 loop is CATSRVLTDTQYF. CDR3 in DNA: TGTGCCACCAGCAGAGTCCTCACAGATACGCAGTATTTT.